The 20 T cell receptor beta chains below all came from one sample that was sequenced in a study of blood T cells in healthy people across ages (dated by TCRdb to 2015 to 2017). Libraries were made using 5' RACE. Sequencing was carried out with an Illumina HiSeq 2500. A second PCR of roughly 7 to 11 cycles was performed with a sample-barcoded 5' primer and a J-beta primer mix. TCRdb passed the public sequencing reads through fastp at Q25 and MiXCR, retaining productive beta sequences. Here each entry gathers all rows of one CDR3 protein and keeps the most common genes and DNA. Recorded for this sample are 650,000 to 700,000 distinct CDR3 sequences; 32% of them occurred a single time. The ten most abundant clones make up approximately 15% of the sample. The sample consisted of blood. The receptor set was obtained from a woman at least 80 years old in good health. Donor details come from another sample of the same person, matched by shared clones.

In the case of this clonotype: A read error is possible here, since a much larger clone lies one base away. The rearrangement uses TRBV7-6 and TRBJ1-4; no clear D. The CDR3 runs to 14 residues. Germline V gene lookup returns CDR1 SGHVS and CDR2 FNYEAQ. The DNA of the CDR3 is TGTGCCAGCAGCACACGGGTCGGGAATGAAGAACTGTTTTTT. Its translation is CASSTRVGNEELFF.

This clonotype occurred many times. As DNA, the CDR3 is TGTGCCAGCAGCCCTCAAGGCAGGGGACTAGAGACCCAGTACTTC. This gives the protein CASSPQGRGLETQYF. The rearrangement uses TRBV4-2 and TRBJ2-5; possibly TRBD1 or TRBD2 for D (6 bases each). The V and J ends lost 4 bases and 4 bases respectively, with 16 bases between them. Germline CDR1 LGHNA, CDR2 YNFKEQ. This CDR3 comprises 15 residues.

This clonotype has a count of ten or more. The V gene is TRBV29-1, the J gene TRBJ1-2; D is perhaps TRBD1 (5 bases). V was cut by 8 bases and J by 8 bases, with 21 bases left in between. The CDR3 loop spans 13 amino acids. CDR1 and CDR2 from the germline V gene are SQVTM and ANQGSEA. This CDR3 is CSFLGGGAEGYTF. The CDR3 nucleotides read TGCAGCTTTCTCGGTGGCGGGGCGGAAGGCTACACCTTC.

The gene calls are TRBV10-3 and TRBJ2-5; the match to TRBD1 covers 7 bases. Germline lookup yields CDR1 ENHRY and CDR2 SYGVKD. This CDR3 has 12 residues. Germline trimming cut 10 bases from V and 11 bases from J; bases unmatched to any gene: 13. The CDR3 nucleotides are TGTGCCAACAACGCAGGGACAGCCGGGCAGTACTTC. It encodes CANNAGTAGQYF.

Regarding this clonotype: A much larger clone lies a single base off, so this may be a read error. J is TRBJ2-1 and V is TRBV5-1; a weak D match, TRBD1 (6 bases). Looked up from germline, CDR1 is SGHRS and CDR2 is YFSETQ. V dropped 10 bases and J dropped 9 bases, with 20 bases sitting between them. This CDR3 is built from 13 residues. The CDR3 bases are TGCGCCGGCACCTTCACAGGGTTGGGTGAGCAGTTCTTC. It specifies CAGTFTGLGEQFF.

This clonotype was recorded many times. This sequence joins TRBV2 and TRBJ1-2, with a possible D match to TRBD1 (5 bases). V was clipped by 3 bases and J by 4 bases, with 9 bases between them. The CDR3 spans 13 residues. CDR1 and CDR2 from the germline V gene are SNHLY and FYNNEI. Here the CDR3 DNA reads TGTGCCAGCAGTGAGACAGAGATCTATGGCTACACCTTC. Translation gives CASSETEIYGYTF.

V gene TRBV30 combines with J gene TRBJ1-1; 8 nucleotides align to TRBD1. V lost 2 bases and J lost 4; bases outside the gene matches: 3. From germline, CDR1 is GTSNPN and CDR2 SVGIG (reference sequence). The CDR3 sequence is 13 residues long. CDR3 nucleotides: TGTGCCTGGAGTTCTCAGGGGGCCACTGAAGCTTTCTTT. Its protein is CAWSSQGATEAFF.

The genes are TRBV7-3 and TRBJ2-2; 8 positions agree with TRBD1. The CDR3 is made up of 16 amino acids. The germline V gene encodes CDR1 SGHTA and CDR2 FQGTGA. V lost 1 base and J lost 4; bases outside the gene matches: 5. CDR3 amino acids: CASSLRGTGRTGELFF. In DNA form, the CDR3 reads TGTGCCAGCAGCTTAAGGGGGACAGGACGCACCGGGGAGCTGTTTTTT. The complete variable domain, with remaining parts taken from reference TRBV7-3 and TRBJ2-2, reads GAGVSQTPSNKVTEKGKYVELRCDPISGHTALYWYRQSLGQGPEFLIYFQGTGAADDSGLPNDRFFAVRPEGSVSTLKIQRTERGDSAVYLCASSLRGTGRTGELFFGEGSRLTVL.

With regard to this clonotype: This clone may be a read error of a much larger clone one base away. The chain is built from TRBV3-1 and TRBJ2-4; tentative D call: TRBD2 (7 bases). TRBJ2-7 explains the end of the DNA better; the J call may be wrong. This CDR3 is built from 14 residues. In germline, CDR1 is LGHDT, CDR2 YNNKEL (reference sequence). CDR3 sequence reads: CASSQRGGPYEQYF. CDR3 nucleotide sequence: TGTGCCAGCAGCCAGAGGGGGGGCCCATACGAGCAGTACTTC.

The chain uses TRBV6-2 or TRBV6-3 and TRBJ2-2; a possible D gene is TRBD1 (6 bases). The CDR3 sequence is 17 residues long. The V end was cut by 2 bases, the J end by 0 bases, with 13 bases between. Germline V gene lookup returns CDR1 MNHEY and CDR2 SVGEGT. CDR3: CASSYPPDSANTGELFF. The CDR3 bases are TGTGCCAGCAGTTACCCCCCGGACAGCGCGAACACCGGGGAGCTGTTTTTT.

This clonotype was observed many times. A much more abundant neighbour one base away suggests this may be a read error. The CDR3 DNA reads TGTGCCAGCAGTTGGGACAGGGTCTATGGCTACACCTTC. Translating gives CASSWDRVYGYTF. The chain has TRBV6-2 or TRBV6-3 and TRBJ1-2; 9 bases fit TRBD1. This CDR3 is built from 13 residues. Germline V gene lookup returns CDR1 MNHEY and CDR2 SVGEGT. The V gene end was trimmed by 4 bases and the J gene end by 4 bases; junction bases not matched to a gene: 1.

The chain combines TRBV5-6 with TRBJ2-4; D is possibly TRBD1 (6 bases). This CDR3 region has 13 residues. Per the germline V gene, CDR1 is SGHDT and CDR2 is YYEEEE. Trimming took 6 bases from V and 7 from J, leaving 14 bases between them. CDR3 amino acids: CASTKTGLNIQYF. CDR3 nucleotide sequence: TGTGCCAGCACCAAAACAGGGCTCAACATTCAGTACTTC.

This clonotype occurred many times. The chain has TRBV20-1 and TRBJ1-1, with D possibly TRBD1 on 5 matching bases. V was clipped by 0 bases and J by 0 bases, with 14 bases between them. CDR1 and CDR2 from the germline V gene are DFQATT and SNEGSKA (reference sequence). The CDR3 spans 16 residues. CDR3 in amino acids: CSARDWGGPMNTEAFF. In DNA form, the CDR3 reads TGCAGTGCTAGAGATTGGGGGGGACCTATGAACACTGAAGCTTTCTTT.

A word on this clonotype: Given a much more abundant clone one base away, this may be a read error. This rearrangement joins TRBV24-1 to TRBJ1-5; 9 bases match TRBD1. Germline CDR1 reads KGHDR; CDR2 reads SFDVKD. This CDR3 contains 15 residues. Here the CDR3 reads CTTSDSGQGNDPQHF. In nucleotides, the CDR3 is TGTACCACCAGTGACTCGGGACAGGGCAATGATCCCCAGCATTTT.

This clonotype appeared many times. This chain joins TRBV7-8 and TRBJ2-4; 9 bases are shared with TRBD1. The CDR3 has 17 amino acids. V was pared by 1 base and J by 1 base, with 5 bases of the junction left unmatched. Per germline, CDR1 SGHVS and CDR2 FQNEAQ. The DNA for the CDR3 is TGTGCCAGCAGCTTAGTCGGACAGGGGTCGGCCAAAAACATTCAGTACTTC. It encodes CASSLVGQGSAKNIQYF.

The V and J genes are TRBV20-1 and TRBJ1-6; D is undetermined. The CDR3 is made up of 15 amino acids. Trimming pared 3 bases from V and 0 bases from J, leaving 9 bases between. The germline CDR1 and CDR2 sequences are DFQATT and SNEGSKA (reference sequence). CDR3 DNA: TGCAGTGCTAGTTACGGGAGCTCCTATAATTCACCCCTCCACTTT. Residues: CSASYGSSYNSPLHF.

The chain carries TRBV12-3 or TRBV12-4 and TRBJ1-2, with D possibly being TRBD1 (6 bases). The length of the CDR3 is 14 residues. V shed 3 bases and J shed 8 bases, with 16 bases lying between them. This CDR3 reads CASSLVASGEGYTF. The DNA for the CDR3 is TGTGCCAGCAGTTTGGTCGCGTCAGGGGAAGGCTACACCTTC.

This clonotype was detected ten times or more. The chain has TRBV18 and TRBJ2-5; a weak D match, TRBD1 (6 bases). V was clipped by 1 base and J by 5 bases, with 14 bases between them. The CDR3 spans 15 residues. The V gene's germline CDR1 is KGHSH and CDR2 LQKENI. CDR3 nucleotides: TGTGCCAGCTCACCACAACAGGGTGGTGGGGAGACCCAGTACTTC. Translated: CASSPQQGGGETQYF.

The sample holds many counts of this clonotype. The V and J genes are TRBV5-1 and TRBJ1-6, with 7 bases matching TRBD1. V shed 7 bases, J shed 8 bases, and the junction held 9 bases outside the gene matches. The CDR3 runs to 14 residues. Per germline, CDR1 SGHRS and CDR2 YFSETQ. The CDR3 DNA reads as TGCGCCAGCGCGGGACAGACACGGGATTCACCCCTCCACTTT. Its translation: CASAGQTRDSPLHF.

In this sample, this clonotype turned up many times. This chain connects TRBV14 to TRBJ2-5; 7 nucleotides line up with TRBD2. J was trimmed by 5 bases and V by 4 bases; bases with no gene match: 16. This CDR3 has 17 amino acids. Germline lookup yields CDR1 SGHDN and CDR2 FVKESK. CDR3 nucleotide sequence: TGTGCCAGCAGCCGTCGTCCCTTCGGGGGAGGGGAGGAGACCCAGTACTTC. Amino acids: CASSRRPFGGGEETQYF.